This T cell receptor (beta chain) was captured in a study of cytomegalovirus exposure and HLA in healthy donors. Repertoires were generated with immunoSEQ multiplex PCR, while TCRdb's copy carries only in-frame clones and drops some. Found here are under 200,000 clones, over 85% of them singletons; the top ten hold 10%. This clonotype was sampled from a woman younger than 35 in good health and CMV-seropositive. Sequencing input: PBMCs.

The CDR3 region has the DNA TGTGCCAGCAGCCTAACGGGGGAGACCCAGTACTTC. This encodes CASSLTGETQYF. V and J are TRBV14 and TRBJ2-5, with a tentative D call TRBD2 (5 bases). Trimming shortened V by 4 bases and J by 5 bases, and 8 bases separated the two germline ends. Germline CDR1 and CDR2: SGHDN and FVKESK. The CDR3 covers 12 residues.